This T cell receptor beta chain emerged from a study of T cell responses to AZD1222 COVID-19 vaccine. Trimming took 6 bases from V and 0 from J, leaving 4 bases between them. Germline V CDR1 and CDR2: MDHEN, SYDVKM. This CDR3 comprises 12 residues. Profiled with immunoSEQ multiplex PCR; TCRdb holds only in-frame clones, not every one. The table includes about 120,000 clones, approximately 90% detected once. Notes on this clone: Antigen: not known.

Study-wide results and limits: Mapped onto spike, vaccine-associated CD4 TCRs spanned it and were dominant at 160-218 and 743-854. Clonal diversity was possibly underestimated, and the donors were mostly white British, with more females.

This clonotype originated in an adult in good health. Material: peripheral blood, obtained on day 0 of AZD1222 vaccination. The chain joins TRBV28 to TRBJ2-3; D unclear. The CDR3 loop is CASRTSTDTQYF. In nucleotides, the CDR3 is TGTGCCAGCAGAACAAGCACAGATACGCAGTATTTT.